This entry lists 12 T cell receptor beta chains sequenced from one sample in a study of cytomegalovirus exposure and HLA in healthy donors. Repertoires were generated with immunoSEQ multiplex PCR, while TCRdb's copy carries only in-frame clones and drops some. The sample has under 140,000 clones, around 87% seen once. Material: PBMCs. These receptor sequences come from a woman in her 30s in good health and CMV-seropositive.

This sequence joins TRBV5-1 and TRBJ2-3; TRBD2 aligns across 12 bases. Germline-derived CDR1 and CDR2 are SGHRS and YFSETQ. V gave up 0 bases and J gave up 1 base; unmatched junction bases: 0. The CDR3 has 16 residues. The CDR3 loop is CASSLGTSGGTDTQYF. CDR3 DNA sequence: TGCGCCAGCAGCTTGGGGACTAGCGGGGGCACAGATACGCAGTATTTT.

The rearrangement links TRBV19 to TRBJ2-3; 9 bases fit TRBD1. V shed 5 bases, J shed 0 bases, and the junction held 6 bases outside the gene matches. Germline CDR1 reads LNHDA; CDR2 reads SQIVND (reference sequence). The CDR3 length is 16 residues. CDR3 amino acids: CASSSRQGGSTDTQYF. As DNA, the CDR3 is TGTGCCAGTAGTTCCCGACAGGGGGGTAGCACAGATACGCAGTATTTT.

V is TRBV28 and J is TRBJ1-5; TRBD1 matches 8 bases. V gave up 3 bases and J gave up 2 bases; unmatched junction bases: 15. CDR1 is MDHEN, CDR2 SYDVKM, per germline. The CDR3 has 19 amino acids. Here the CDR3 DNA reads TGTGCCAGCAGTTTCAAGACAGGGGCTACGACGAGGGGCAATCAGCCCCAGCATTTT. Translated, it gives CASSFKTGATTRGNQPQHF.

The gene calls are TRBV7-8 and TRBJ1-5, with D tentatively TRBD1 (6 bases). Germline CDR1 is SGHVS and CDR2 is FQNEAQ. Trimming removed 1 base at V and 6 bases at J, with 16 bases between. CDR3 length: 16 residues. CDR3 DNA sequence: TGTGCCAGCAGCTTAGTAGCAGGGGCGGGAGGTCAGCCCCAGCATTTT. As protein: CASSLVAGAGGQPQHF.

The chain's CDR3 is CASTWTGGETQYF. CDR3 nucleotides: TGCGCCAGCACTTGGACAGGGGGAGAGACCCAGTACTTC. This chain uses TRBV5-1 with TRBJ2-5; 10 positions match TRBD1. V lost 6 bases, J lost 4 bases, and 3 bases stayed unmatched. This CDR3 spans 13 amino acids. Germline values: CDR1 SGHRS, CDR2 YFSETQ.

This sequence joins TRBV7-8 and TRBJ1-3, with D possibly matching TRBD1 (6 bases). V lost 5 bases, J lost 0 bases, and 11 bases lay in between. CDR3 length: 15 residues. Germline-derived CDR1 and CDR2 are SGHVS and FQNEAQ. The CDR3 DNA sequence: TGTGCCAGCAGCCTCGACAGGAGCTCTGGAAACACCATATATTTT. Translated: CASSLDRSSGNTIYF.

The V and J genes are TRBV2 and TRBJ2-7; 7 bases align to TRBD1. CDR3 length equals 13 residues. The germline V gene has CDR1 SNHLY and CDR2 FYNNEI. V dropped 7 bases and J dropped 9; count of bases not matched to a gene: 12. The CDR3 DNA follows: TGTGCCAGCATAGCACCTGACAGGGCGGCGCAGTACTTC. This codes for CASIAPDRAAQYF.

CDR3 sequence: CASSVRQGGYNEQFF. The CDR3 DNA sequence: TGTGCCAGCAGCGTACGACAGGGAGGCTACAATGAGCAGTTCTTC. This chain links TRBV9 with TRBJ2-1, with D perhaps matching TRBD1 (7 bases). V was cut by 1 base and J by 3 bases, with 11 bases left in between. The CDR3 is 15 amino acids. The V gene's germline CDR1 is SGDLS and CDR2 YYNGEE.

This chain joins TRBV7-3 and TRBJ2-5; a possible D gene is TRBD2 (6 bases). The germline gives CDR1 SGHTA, CDR2 FQGTGA. The V and J ends lost 1 base and 5 bases respectively, with 17 bases between them. This CDR3 has 16 residues. The CDR3 here is CASSLIGTVRGETQYF. Written as DNA, the CDR3 is TGTGCCAGCAGCTTAATAGGGACGGTCCGGGGGGAGACCCAGTACTTC.

The chain carries TRBV11-1 and TRBJ1-2; 7 nucleotides match TRBD1. CDR3 length equals 13 residues. The germline gives CDR1 SGHAT, CDR2 FQDESV (reference sequence). The J segment lost 6 bases and the V segment lost 5 bases, leaving 6 bases of the junction unmatched. In DNA form, the CDR3 reads TGTGCCAGCAGCGTAACAGGGGCCGATGGCTACACCTTC. It is translated as CASSVTGADGYTF.

The chain is built from TRBV15 and TRBJ2-7, with TRBD2 identical over 9 bases. V shed 6 bases and J 2 bases; nucleotides not matched to a gene: 8. Germline lookup yields CDR1 LNHNV and CDR2 YYDKDF (reference sequence). The CDR3 contains 15 residues. The chain's CDR3 is CATSKAASGAYEQYF. In DNA, the CDR3 is TGTGCCACCAGTAAGGCGGCTAGCGGGGCCTACGAGCAGTACTTC.

The chain is built from TRBV2 and TRBJ2-1; a possible D gene is TRBD2 (5 bases). Germline CDR1 reads SNHLY; CDR2 reads FYNNEI. The V and J ends lost 3 bases and 7 bases respectively, with 10 bases between them. CDR3 length: 13 residues. This CDR3 is CASSDPGWNEQFF. CDR3 coding DNA: TGTGCCAGCAGTGACCCGGGGTGGAATGAGCAGTTCTTC.